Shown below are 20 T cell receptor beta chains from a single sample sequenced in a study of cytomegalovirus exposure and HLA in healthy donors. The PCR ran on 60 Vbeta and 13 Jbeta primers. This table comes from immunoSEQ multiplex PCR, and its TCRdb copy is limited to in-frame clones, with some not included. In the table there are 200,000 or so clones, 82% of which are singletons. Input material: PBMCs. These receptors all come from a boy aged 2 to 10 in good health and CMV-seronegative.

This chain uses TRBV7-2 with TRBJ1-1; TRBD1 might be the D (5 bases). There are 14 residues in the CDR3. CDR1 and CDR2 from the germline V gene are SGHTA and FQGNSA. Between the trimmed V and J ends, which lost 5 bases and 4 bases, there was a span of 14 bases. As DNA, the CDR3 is TGTGCCAGCAGCCCCGATTGGGGGGGCACTGAAGCTTTCTTT. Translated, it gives CASSPDWGGTEAFF.

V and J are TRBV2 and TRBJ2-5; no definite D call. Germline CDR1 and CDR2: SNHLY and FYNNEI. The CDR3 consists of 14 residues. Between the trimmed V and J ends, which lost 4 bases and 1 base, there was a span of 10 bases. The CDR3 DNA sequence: TGTGCCAGCAGTGCGTTATACAGCCAAGAGACCCAGTACTTC. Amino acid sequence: CASSALYSQETQYF.

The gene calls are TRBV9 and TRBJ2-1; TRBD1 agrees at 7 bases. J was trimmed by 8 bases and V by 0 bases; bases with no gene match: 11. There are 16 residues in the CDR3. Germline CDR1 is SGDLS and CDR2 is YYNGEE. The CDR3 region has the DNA TGTGCCAGCAGCGTAGGGGGGACAGCCACGGTTCATGAGCAGTTCTTC. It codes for CASSVGGTATVHEQFF.

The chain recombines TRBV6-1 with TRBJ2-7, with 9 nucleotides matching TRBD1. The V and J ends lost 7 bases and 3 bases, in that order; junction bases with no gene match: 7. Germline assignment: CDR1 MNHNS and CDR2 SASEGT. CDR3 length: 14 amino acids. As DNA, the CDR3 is TGTGCCAGCACCCTAAGGGGACAGGGCTACGAGCAGTACTTC. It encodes CASTLRGQGYEQYF.

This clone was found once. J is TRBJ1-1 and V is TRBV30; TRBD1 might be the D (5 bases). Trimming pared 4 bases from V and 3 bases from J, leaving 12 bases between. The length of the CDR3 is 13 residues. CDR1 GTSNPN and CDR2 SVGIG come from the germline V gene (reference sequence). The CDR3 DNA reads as TGTGCCTGGAATGGGGGGTTTTACACTGAAGCTTTCTTT. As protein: CAWNGGFYTEAFF.

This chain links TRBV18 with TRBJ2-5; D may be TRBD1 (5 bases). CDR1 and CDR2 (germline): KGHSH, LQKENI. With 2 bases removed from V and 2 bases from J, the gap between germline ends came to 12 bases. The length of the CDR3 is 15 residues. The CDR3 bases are TGTGCCAGCTCACCAAGACAGCTTCGACAAGAGACCCAGTACTTC. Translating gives CASSPRQLRQETQYF.

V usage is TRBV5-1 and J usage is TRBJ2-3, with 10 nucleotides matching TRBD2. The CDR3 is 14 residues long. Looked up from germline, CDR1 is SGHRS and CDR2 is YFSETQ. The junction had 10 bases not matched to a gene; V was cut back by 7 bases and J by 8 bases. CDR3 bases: TGCGCCAGCCAAGTAGCGGGGGGCAAGGTTACGCAGTATTTT. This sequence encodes CASQVAGGKVTQYF.

CDR3 amino acids: CASSNGQGGEKLFF. CDR3 nucleotide sequence: TGTGCCAGCAGTAACGGACAGGGGGGTGAAAAACTGTTTTTT. The V gene is TRBV6-6, the J gene TRBJ1-4; 10 nucleotides line up with TRBD1. With 5 bases clipped from V and 7 bases from J, the junction kept 4 bases outside the gene matches. There are 14 residues in the CDR3. Germline V gene sequence: CDR1 MNHNY, CDR2 SVGAGI (reference sequence).

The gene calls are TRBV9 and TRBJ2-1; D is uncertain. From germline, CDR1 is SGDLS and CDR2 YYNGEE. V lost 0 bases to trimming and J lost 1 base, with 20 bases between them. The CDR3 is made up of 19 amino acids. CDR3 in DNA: TGTGCCAGCAGCGTAGCTGCCCCTATCTCCTCTTGGTCCTACAATGAGCAGTTCTTC. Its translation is CASSVAAPISSWSYNEQFF.

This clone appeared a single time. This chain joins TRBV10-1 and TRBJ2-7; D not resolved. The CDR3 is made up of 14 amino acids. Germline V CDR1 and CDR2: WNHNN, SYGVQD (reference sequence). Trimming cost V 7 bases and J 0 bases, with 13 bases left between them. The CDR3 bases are TGCGCCAGCACCAGACTGATAAGCTCCTACGAGCAGTACTTC. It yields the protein CASTRLISSYEQYF.

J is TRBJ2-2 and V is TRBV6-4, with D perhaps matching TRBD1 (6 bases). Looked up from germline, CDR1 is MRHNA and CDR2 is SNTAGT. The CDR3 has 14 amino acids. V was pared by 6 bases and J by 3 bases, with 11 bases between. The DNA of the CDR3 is TGTGCCAGCAGACAGGACAGCCACACCGGGGAGCTGTTTTTT. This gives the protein CASRQDSHTGELFF.

Here the CDR3 DNA reads TGTGCCACCAGCAGCAAACAGGGACGGGAGCAGTTCTTC. Its translation is CATSSKQGREQFF. This chain connects TRBV15 to TRBJ2-1; a possible D gene is TRBD1 (6 bases). CDR3 length equals 13 residues. The V gene's germline CDR1 is LNHNV and CDR2 YYDKDF (reference sequence). V was cut by 3 bases and J by 10 bases, with 13 bases left in between. Using reference TRBV15 and TRBJ2-1 for the parts outside the CDR3, the full variable domain is DAMVIQNPRYQVTQFGKPVTLSCSQTLNHNVMYWYQQKSSQAPKLLFHYYDKDFNNEADTPDNFQSRRPNTSFCFLDIRSPGLGDTAMYLCATSSKQGREQFFGPGTRLTVL.

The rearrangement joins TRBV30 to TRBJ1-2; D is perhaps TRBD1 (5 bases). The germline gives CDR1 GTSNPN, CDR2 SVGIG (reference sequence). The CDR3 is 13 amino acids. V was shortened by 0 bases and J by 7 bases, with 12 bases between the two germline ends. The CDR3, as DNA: TGTGCCTGGAGTGTCCTGTCAGGGATTGGCTACACCTTC. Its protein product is CAWSVLSGIGYTF.

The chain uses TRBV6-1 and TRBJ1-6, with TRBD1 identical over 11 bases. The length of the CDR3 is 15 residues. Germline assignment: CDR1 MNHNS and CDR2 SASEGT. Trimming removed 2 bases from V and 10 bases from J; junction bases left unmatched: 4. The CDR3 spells CASSELDRGQSPLHF. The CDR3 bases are TGTGCCAGCAGTGAATTGGACAGGGGGCAATCACCCCTCCACTTT.

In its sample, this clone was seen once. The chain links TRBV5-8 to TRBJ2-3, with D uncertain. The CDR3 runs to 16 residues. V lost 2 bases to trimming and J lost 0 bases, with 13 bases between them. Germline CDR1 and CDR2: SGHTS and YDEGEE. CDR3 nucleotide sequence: TGTGCCAGCAGCTTTGCCTCACAATCTAGCACAGATACGCAGTATTTT. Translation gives CASSFASQSSTDTQYF. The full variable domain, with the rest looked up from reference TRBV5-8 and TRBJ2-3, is EAGVTQSPTHLIKTRGQQATLRCSPISGHTSVYWYQQALGLGLQFLLWYDEGEERNRGNFPPRFSGRQFPNYSSELNVNALELEDSALYLCASSFASQSSTDTQYFGPGTRLTVL.

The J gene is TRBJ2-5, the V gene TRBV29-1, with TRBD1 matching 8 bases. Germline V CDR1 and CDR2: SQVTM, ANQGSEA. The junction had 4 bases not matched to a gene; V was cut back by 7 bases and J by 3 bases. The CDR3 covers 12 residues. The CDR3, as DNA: TGCAGCGCCGTGGACAGGGAAGAGACCCAGTACTTC. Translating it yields CSAVDREETQYF.

Here the CDR3 DNA reads TGTGCCAGCAGGCCCTTTTTAGCTTCCCCAAACATTCAGTACTTC. The encoded protein is CASRPFLASPNIQYF. The chain has TRBV6-5 and TRBJ2-4; D not resolved. CDR3 length: 15 residues. Trimming stripped 6 bases from V and 6 bases from J, with 18 bases between. The V gene's germline CDR1 is MNHEY and CDR2 SVGAGI.

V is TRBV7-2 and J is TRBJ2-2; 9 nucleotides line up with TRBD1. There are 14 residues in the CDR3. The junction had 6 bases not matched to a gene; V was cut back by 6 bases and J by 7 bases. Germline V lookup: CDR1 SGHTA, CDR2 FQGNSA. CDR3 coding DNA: TGTGCCAGCAGACAGGGGGCTAATATCGGGGAGCTGTTTTTT. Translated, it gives CASRQGANIGELFF.

This CDR3 is CASSEEKLAGGLNEQFF. CDR3 in DNA: TGTGCCAGCAGTGAAGAGAAACTAGCGGGGGGTTTAAATGAGCAGTTCTTC. The genes are TRBV25-1 and TRBJ2-1; TRBD2 matches 12 bases. Germline CDR1 and CDR2: MGHDK and SYGVNS. J was trimmed by 7 bases and V by 2 bases; bases with no gene match: 9. The CDR3 is 17 residues long.

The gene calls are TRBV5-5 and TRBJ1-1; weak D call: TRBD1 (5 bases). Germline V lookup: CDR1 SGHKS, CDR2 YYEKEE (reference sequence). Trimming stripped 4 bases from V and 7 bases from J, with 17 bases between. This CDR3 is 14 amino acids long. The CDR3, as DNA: TGTGCCAGCAGCAGTCCGACAGCCGAGATTGAAGCTTTCTTT. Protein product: CASSSPTAEIEAFF.